This is a list of T cell receptor beta chains from one sample in a study of blood T cell repertoires in COVID-19. Sequencing used immunoSEQ multiplex PCR; TCRdb keeps in-frame clones, though not all of them. In the table there are 200,000 or so clones, under 90% of which are singletons. Sequencing was carried out using peripheral blood. The origin of the receptors is a woman of 80 years or more with COVID-19, enrolled during active disease. Both conserved end residues are part of each CDR3. The order of the fields is CDR3 protein, CDR3 DNA, clone size, D gene, V gene, J gene. A D gene is named only where the DNA matches it firmly. Size is stated for part of the rows, as once, few or many counts, or as a class when the clone is expanded.

CDR3 protein: CSVEGADLNYGYTF
CDR3 DNA: TGCAGCGTGGAGGGGGCCGACCTTAACTATGGCTACACCTTC
clone size: .
D gene: TRBD1
V gene: TRBV29-1
J gene: TRBJ1-2

CDR3 protein: CATSDWTGGRYEQYF
CDR3 DNA: TGTGCCACCAGTGATTGGACAGGGGGCAGGTACGAGCAGTACTTC
clone size: .
D gene: TRBD1
V gene: TRBV24-1
J gene: TRBJ2-7

CDR3 protein: CATTSGGRYTGELFF
CDR3 DNA: TGTGCCACTACTAGCGGGGGGCGATACACCGGGGAGCTGTTTTTT
clone size: few
D gene: TRBD2
V gene: TRBV5-4
J gene: TRBJ2-2

CDR3 protein: CASSMGLAGGQETQYF
CDR3 DNA: TGTGCCAGCAGCATGGGACTAGCGGGGGGGCAAGAGACCCAGTACTTC
clone size: .
D gene: TRBD2
V gene: TRBV5-4
J gene: TRBJ2-5

CDR3 protein: CASSTTGDYGYTF
CDR3 DNA: TGTGCCAGCAGCACGACAGGAGACTATGGCTACACCTTC
clone size: .
D gene: .
V gene: TRBV6-6
J gene: TRBJ1-2

CDR3 protein: CASSSTGGLTEAFF
CDR3 DNA: TGTGCCAGCAGCTCCACAGGGGGCCTCACTGAAGCTTTCTTT
clone size: .
D gene: TRBD1
V gene: TRBV5-6
J gene: TRBJ1-1

CDR3 protein: CASSQQGQGADGYTF
CDR3 DNA: TGTGCCAGCAGCCAGCAGGGACAGGGAGCGGATGGCTACACCTTC
clone size: .
D gene: TRBD1
V gene: TRBV5-4
J gene: TRBJ1-2

CDR3 protein: CASSLTGPRGYTF
CDR3 DNA: TGTGCCAGCAGCTTGACAGGCCCGAGGGGCTACACCTTC
clone size: few
D gene: .
V gene: TRBV5-5
J gene: TRBJ1-2

CDR3 protein: CASSHLDIQGGYTF
CDR3 DNA: TGTGCCAGCAGCCATCTCGACATTCAAGGCGGCTACACCTTC
clone size: .
D gene: .
V gene: TRBV3-1/TRBV3-2
J gene: TRBJ1-2

CDR3 protein: CATSDLIGQGRKETQYF
CDR3 DNA: TGTGCCACCAGTGATTTGATTGGACAGGGGAGGAAAGAGACCCAGTACTTC
clone size: .
D gene: TRBD1
V gene: TRBV24-1
J gene: TRBJ2-5

CDR3 protein: CAISEGAYTEAFF
CDR3 DNA: TGTGCCATCTCCGAGGGGGCATACACTGAAGCTTTCTTT
clone size: .
D gene: TRBD1
V gene: TRBV10-3
J gene: TRBJ1-1

CDR3 protein: CASSPMGQSNNSPLHF
CDR3 DNA: TGTGCCAGCTCACCAATGGGACAGTCGAATAATTCACCCCTCCACTTT
clone size: .
D gene: TRBD1
V gene: TRBV18
J gene: TRBJ1-6

CDR3 protein: CASNTGVVDTQYF
CDR3 DNA: TGCGCCAGCAACACGGGGGTTGTAGATACGCAGTATTTT
clone size: .
D gene: .
V gene: TRBV5-1
J gene: TRBJ2-3

CDR3 protein: CSVRTGTQNQPQHF
CDR3 DNA: TGCAGCGTGAGGACCGGGACACAGAATCAGCCCCAGCATTTT
clone size: .
D gene: .
V gene: TRBV29-1
J gene: TRBJ1-5

CDR3 protein: CASSRGDSSYEQYF
CDR3 DNA: TGTGCCAGCAGCCGAGGAGACTCGAGCTACGAGCAGTACTTC
clone size: .
D gene: .
V gene: TRBV7-9
J gene: TRBJ2-7

CDR3 protein: CASRTLTGVGNTIYF
CDR3 DNA: TGTGCCAGCAGGACACTGACAGGGGTTGGAAACACCATATATTTT
clone size: .
D gene: TRBD1
V gene: TRBV6-6
J gene: TRBJ1-3

CDR3 protein: CASRGVTEAFF
CDR3 DNA: TGTGCCAGCAGGGGAGTCACTGAAGCTTTCTTT
clone size: .
D gene: .
V gene: TRBV6-5
J gene: TRBJ1-1

CDR3 protein: CASSTGGRTEAFF
CDR3 DNA: TGTGCCAGTAGTACAGGTGGCCGAACTGAAGCTTTCTTT
clone size: .
D gene: .
V gene: TRBV19
J gene: TRBJ1-1

CDR3 protein: CASTPGQGIVDTGELFF
CDR3 DNA: TGTGCCAGCACCCCGGGACAGGGGATCGTCGACACCGGGGAGCTGTTTTTT
clone size: .
D gene: .
V gene: TRBV21-1
J gene: TRBJ2-2

CDR3 protein: CASSAHRERNTEAFF
CDR3 DNA: TGTGCCAGCAGTGCGCACAGGGAGAGGAACACTGAAGCTTTCTTT
clone size: .
D gene: .
V gene: TRBV27
J gene: TRBJ1-1

CDR3 protein: CASSQAVSPAGNEKLFF
CDR3 DNA: TGCGCCAGCAGCCAAGCGGTGAGCCCAGCCGGGAATGAAAAACTGTTTTTT
clone size: few
D gene: .
V gene: TRBV4-1
J gene: TRBJ1-4

CDR3 protein: CASSEMGGGYTEAFF
CDR3 DNA: TGTGCCAGCAGTGAAATGGGAGGCGGGTACACTGAAGCTTTCTTT
clone size: once
D gene: .
V gene: TRBV2
J gene: TRBJ1-1

CDR3 protein: CASSLVPYNEQFF
CDR3 DNA: TGTGCCAGCAGCTTAGTTCCGTACAATGAGCAGTTCTTC
clone size: .
D gene: .
V gene: TRBV7-9
J gene: TRBJ2-1

CDR3 protein: CASSPRDRMTEAFF
CDR3 DNA: TGTGCCAGCAGTCCCCGGGACAGGATGACTGAAGCTTTCTTT
clone size: .
D gene: TRBD1
V gene: TRBV28
J gene: TRBJ1-1

CDR3 protein: CASSYGQMEETQYF
CDR3 DNA: TGCGCCAGCAGCTACGGACAGATGGAAGAGACCCAGTACTTC
clone size: .
D gene: .
V gene: TRBV5-1
J gene: TRBJ2-5